This TCR beta chain was identified during a study of blood T cell repertoires in COVID-19. How the authors handled the data: How many nucleated cells were present was estimated from reference gene primer amplification. Produced via immunoSEQ multiplex PCR; TCRdb's table is partial and in-frame only. V and J calls and clone size are as listed in that table; D and trimming were resolved from the DNA. The repertoire holds around 31,000 clones, with approximately 89% as singletons. V lost 5 bases and J lost 4, with 11 bases in between. The CDR3 is made up of 13 amino acids. The V gene's germline CDR1 is LNHDA and CDR2 SQIVND (reference sequence).

The sequenced sample consisted of peripheral blood. The clonotype originates from a man between 60 and 75 years old with acute or convalescent COVID-19. This chain uses TRBV19 with TRBJ2-5, with D perhaps matching TRBD1 (6 bases). In DNA form, the CDR3 reads TGTGCCAGTAGTTCGAGACAGGCAGAGACCCAGTACTTC. Translating gives CASSSRQAETQYF.